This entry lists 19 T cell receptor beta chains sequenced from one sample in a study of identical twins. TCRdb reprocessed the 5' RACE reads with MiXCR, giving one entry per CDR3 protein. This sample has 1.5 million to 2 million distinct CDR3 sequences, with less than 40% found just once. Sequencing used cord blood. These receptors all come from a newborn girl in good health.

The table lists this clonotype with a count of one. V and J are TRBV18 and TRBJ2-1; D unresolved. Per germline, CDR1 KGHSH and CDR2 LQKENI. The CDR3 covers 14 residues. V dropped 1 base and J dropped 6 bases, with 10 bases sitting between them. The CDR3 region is CASSPRLSPNEQFF. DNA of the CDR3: TGTGCCAGCTCACCACGGCTTAGCCCCAATGAGCAGTTCTTC.

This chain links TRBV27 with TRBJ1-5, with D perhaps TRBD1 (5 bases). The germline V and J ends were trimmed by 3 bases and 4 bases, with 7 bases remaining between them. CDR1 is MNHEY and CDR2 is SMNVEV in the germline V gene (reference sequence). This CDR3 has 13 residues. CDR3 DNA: TGTGCCAGCAGTTTCAGGGCTAATCAGCCCCAGCATTTT. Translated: CASSFRANQPQHF.

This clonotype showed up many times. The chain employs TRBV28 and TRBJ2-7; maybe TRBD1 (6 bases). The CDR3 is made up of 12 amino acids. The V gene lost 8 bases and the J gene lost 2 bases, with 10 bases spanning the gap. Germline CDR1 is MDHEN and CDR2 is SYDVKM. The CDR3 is CASRTDTYEQYF. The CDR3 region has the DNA TGTGCCAGCCGGACAGACACCTACGAGCAGTACTTC.

The CDR3 DNA reads TGTGCCAGTAAGGAGCCCTTGGGGGTCGGCTACACCTTC. Translated, it gives CASKEPLGVGYTF. The gene calls are TRBV19 and TRBJ1-2, with a weak D call TRBD1 (5 bases). The V gene lost 7 bases and the J gene lost 8 bases, with 17 bases spanning the gap. The CDR3 runs to 13 residues. CDR1 is LNHDA, CDR2 SQIVND, per germline (reference sequence).

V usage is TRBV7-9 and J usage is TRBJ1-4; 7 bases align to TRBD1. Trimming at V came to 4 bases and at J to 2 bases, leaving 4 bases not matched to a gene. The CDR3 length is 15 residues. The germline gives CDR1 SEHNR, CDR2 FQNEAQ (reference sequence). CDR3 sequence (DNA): TGTGCCAGCAGCTCCCAGGGGGGTACTAATGAAAAACTGTTTTTT. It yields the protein CASSSQGGTNEKLFF.

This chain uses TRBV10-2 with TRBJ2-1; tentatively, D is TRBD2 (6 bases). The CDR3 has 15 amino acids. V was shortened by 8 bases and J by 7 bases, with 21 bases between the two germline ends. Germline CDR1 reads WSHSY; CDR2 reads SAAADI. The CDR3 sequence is CASQMGGWGSNEQFF. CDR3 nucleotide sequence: TGCGCCAGCCAGATGGGGGGATGGGGCTCGAATGAGCAGTTCTTC.

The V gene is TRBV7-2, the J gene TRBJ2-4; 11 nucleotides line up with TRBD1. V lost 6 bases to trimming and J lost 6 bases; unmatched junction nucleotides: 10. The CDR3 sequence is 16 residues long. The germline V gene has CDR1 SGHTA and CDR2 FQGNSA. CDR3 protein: CASSPSGQGALNIQYF. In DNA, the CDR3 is TGTGCCAGCAGTCCTTCTGGACAGGGGGCCTTAAACATTCAGTACTTC. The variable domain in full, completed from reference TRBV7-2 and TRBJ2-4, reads GAGVSQSPSNKVTEKGKDVELRCDPISGHTALYWYRQSLGQGLEFLIYFQGNSAPDKSGLPSDRFSAERTGGSVSTLTIQRTQQEDSAVYLCASSPSGQGALNIQYFGAGTRLSVL.

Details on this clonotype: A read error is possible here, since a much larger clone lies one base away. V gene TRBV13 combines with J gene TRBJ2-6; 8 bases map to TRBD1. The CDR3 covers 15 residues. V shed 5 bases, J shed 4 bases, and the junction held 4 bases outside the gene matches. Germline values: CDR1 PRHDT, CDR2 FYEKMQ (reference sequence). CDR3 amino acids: CASSPDRVGANVLTF. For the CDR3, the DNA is TGTGCCAGCAGCCCGGACAGGGTAGGGGCCAACGTCCTGACTTTC.

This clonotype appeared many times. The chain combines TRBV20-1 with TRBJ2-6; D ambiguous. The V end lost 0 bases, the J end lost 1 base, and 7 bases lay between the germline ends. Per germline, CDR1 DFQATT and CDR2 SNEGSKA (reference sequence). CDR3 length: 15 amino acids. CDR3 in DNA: TGCAGTGCTAGAGATCAGGTTTCTGGGGCCAACGTCCTGACTTTC. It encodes CSARDQVSGANVLTF.

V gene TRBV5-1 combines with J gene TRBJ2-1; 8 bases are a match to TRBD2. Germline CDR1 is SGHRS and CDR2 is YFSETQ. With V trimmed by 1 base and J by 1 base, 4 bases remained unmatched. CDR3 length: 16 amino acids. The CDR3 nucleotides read TGCGCCAGCAGCTTGCCAGCGGGAGCATCCTACAATGAGCAGTTCTTC. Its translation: CASSLPAGASYNEQFF.

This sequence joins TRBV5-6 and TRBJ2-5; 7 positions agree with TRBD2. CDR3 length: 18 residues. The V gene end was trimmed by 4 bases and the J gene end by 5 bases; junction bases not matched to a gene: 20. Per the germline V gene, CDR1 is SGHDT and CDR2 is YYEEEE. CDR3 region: CASSPRLAWVKFTETQYF. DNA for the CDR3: TGTGCCAGCAGCCCGAGACTAGCTTGGGTGAAATTTACGGAGACCCAGTACTTC.

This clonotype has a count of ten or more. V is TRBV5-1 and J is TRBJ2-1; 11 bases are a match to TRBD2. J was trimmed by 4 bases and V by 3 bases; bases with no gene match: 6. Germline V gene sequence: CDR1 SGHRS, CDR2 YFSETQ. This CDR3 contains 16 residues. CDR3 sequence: CASSSGGTSGYNEQFF. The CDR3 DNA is TGCGCCAGCAGCTCAGGGGGGACTAGCGGTTACAATGAGCAGTTCTTC.

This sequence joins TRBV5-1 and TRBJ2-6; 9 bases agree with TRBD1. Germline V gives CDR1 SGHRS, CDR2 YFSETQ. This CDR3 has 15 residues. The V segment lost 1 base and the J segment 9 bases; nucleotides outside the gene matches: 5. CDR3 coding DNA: TGCGCCAGCAGCTTGAATTGGGACAGGGTCAACGTCCTGACTTTC. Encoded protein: CASSLNWDRVNVLTF.

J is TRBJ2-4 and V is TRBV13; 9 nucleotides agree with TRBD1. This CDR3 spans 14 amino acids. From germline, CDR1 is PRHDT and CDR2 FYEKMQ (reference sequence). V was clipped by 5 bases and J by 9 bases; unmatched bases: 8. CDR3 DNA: TGTGCCAGCAGCGAAGAGGGACAGGGAGGCATTCAGTACTTC. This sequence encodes CASSEEGQGGIQYF. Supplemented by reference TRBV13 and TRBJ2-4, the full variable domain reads AAGVIQSPRHLIKEKRETATLKCYPIPRHDTVYWYQQGPGQDPQFLISFYEKMQSDKGSIPDRFSAQQFSDYHSELNMSSLELGDSALYFCASSEEGQGGIQYFGAGTRLSVL.

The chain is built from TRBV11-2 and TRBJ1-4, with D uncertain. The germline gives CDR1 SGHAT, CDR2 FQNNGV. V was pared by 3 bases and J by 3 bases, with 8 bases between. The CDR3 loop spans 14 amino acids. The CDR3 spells CASSFSSSNEKLFF. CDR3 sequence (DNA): TGTGCCAGCAGCTTCTCCAGTTCTAATGAAAAACTGTTTTTT.

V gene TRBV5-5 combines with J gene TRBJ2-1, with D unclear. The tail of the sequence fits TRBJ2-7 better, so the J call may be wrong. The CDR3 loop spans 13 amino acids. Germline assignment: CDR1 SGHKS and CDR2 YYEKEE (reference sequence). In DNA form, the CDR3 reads TGTGCCAGCAGCTTGCAGGAAGTAGTCGAGCAGTACTTC. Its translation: CASSLQEVVEQYF.

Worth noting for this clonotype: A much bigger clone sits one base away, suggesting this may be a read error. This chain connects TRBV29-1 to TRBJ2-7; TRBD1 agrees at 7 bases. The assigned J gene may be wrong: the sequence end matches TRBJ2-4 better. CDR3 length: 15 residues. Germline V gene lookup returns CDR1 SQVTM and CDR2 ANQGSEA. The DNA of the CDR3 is TGCAGCGTTGAACCCGACAGGGATGGCGAAAACATTCAGTACTTC. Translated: CSVEPDRDGENIQYF.

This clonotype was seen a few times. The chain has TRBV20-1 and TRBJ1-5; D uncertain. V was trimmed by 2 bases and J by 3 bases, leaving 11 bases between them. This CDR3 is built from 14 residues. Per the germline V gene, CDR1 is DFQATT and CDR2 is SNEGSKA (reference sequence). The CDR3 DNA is TGCAGTGCTAGATTGAGGTCCCCCAATCAGCCCCAGCATTTT. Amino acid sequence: CSARLRSPNQPQHF.

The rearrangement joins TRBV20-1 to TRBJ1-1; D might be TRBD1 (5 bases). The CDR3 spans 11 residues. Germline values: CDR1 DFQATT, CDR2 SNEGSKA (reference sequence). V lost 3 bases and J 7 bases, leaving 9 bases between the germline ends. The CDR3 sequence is CSARWDFEAFF. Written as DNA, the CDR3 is TGCAGTGCTAGGTGGGACTTTGAAGCTTTCTTT.